This T cell receptor (beta chain) was captured in a study of T cells after posttransplantation cyclophosphamide. CDR3 length: 16 residues. Trimming cost V 0 bases and J 2 bases, with 14 bases left between them. Germline V CDR1 and CDR2: LGHNA, YSLEER. This clone was observed once. The antigen is not known. General study points: After PTCy, TRB diversity resembled that of CNI/methotrexate controls.

Clones were sequenced by immunoSEQ multiplex PCR, and TCRdb holds only the in-frame ones, with some missing. The sample contains 66,000 or so clones, roughly 93% of which appear only once. This receptor was identified in a woman under 40 in good health and a related stem cell transplant donor. V and J are TRBV4-3 and TRBJ2-7; the D is unclear. Specimen: PBMCs. DNA for the CDR3: TGCGCCAGCAGCCAAGAGACCTGGACGGCAACCTACGAGCAGTACTTC. Amino acids: CASSQETWTATYEQYF.